Listed below are T cell receptor beta chains from one sample, sequenced in a study of OX40 agonist ivuxolimab in advanced cancers. Sequencing used immunoSEQ multiplex PCR; TCRdb keeps in-frame clones, though not all of them. The table lists some 31,000 clones, approximately 80% of them singletons. The sample was CD4+ or CD8+ T cells sorted from blood, taken in a trial of the OX40 agonist ivuxolimab. The receptors shown here come from an adult with an advanced solid tumor such as melanoma, head and neck, liver or kidney cancer. The CDR3 runs from the conserved cysteine through the conserved F or W. Fields, in order: D gene, J gene, CDR3 length, clone size, V gene, CDR3 DNA, CDR3 protein. The D gene is left open where the match is weak. Size tells how often a clone was seen (once, few, many) or the class of an expanded clone, and some rows leave it out.

D: -
J: TRBJ2-5
length: 14
size: -
V: TRBV18
DNA: TGTGCCAGCTCACCCCCCGGACAGCAAGAGACCCAGTACTTC
CDR3: CASSPPGQQETQYF

D: -
J: TRBJ1-1
length: 11
size: -
V: TRBV7-9
DNA: TGTGCCAGCAGCTTAGGGTCTGAAGCTTTCTTT
CDR3: CASSLGSEAFF

D: TRBD1
J: TRBJ1-5
length: 15
size: -
V: TRBV6-1
DNA: TGTGCCAGCAGTGAGGTACAGGGGCTCAATCAGCCCCAGCATTTT
CDR3: CASSEVQGLNQPQHF

D: TRBD1
J: TRBJ1-1
length: 14
size: -
V: TRBV2
DNA: TGTGCCAGCAGTGGGACAGGGCGGAACACTGAAGCTTTCTTT
CDR3: CASSGTGRNTEAFF

D: -
J: TRBJ2-7
length: 14
size: few
V: TRBV27
DNA: TGTGCCAGCGCGCCCGGGACGAAGACCTACGAGCAGTACTTC
CDR3: CASAPGTKTYEQYF

D: TRBD1
J: TRBJ1-3
length: 15
size: -
V: TRBV18
DNA: TGTGCCAGCTCACCTGGACAGGGGAATGGAAACACCATATATTTT
CDR3: CASSPGQGNGNTIYF

D: TRBD1
J: TRBJ1-4
length: 15
size: -
V: TRBV5-6
DNA: TGTGCCAGCAGCTGGGGGACAGGGACGGATGAAAAACTGTTTTTT
CDR3: CASSWGTGTDEKLFF

D: -
J: TRBJ1-2
length: 14
size: -
V: TRBV6-1
DNA: TGTGCCAGCAGTGAGTCAGGGGAATACTATGGCTACACCTTC
CDR3: CASSESGEYYGYTF

D: -
J: TRBJ2-3
length: 15
size: -
V: TRBV2
DNA: TGTGCCAGCAGTGCCCAGGGGGGTAACACAGATACGCAGTATTTT
CDR3: CASSAQGGNTDTQYF

D: TRBD1
J: TRBJ2-2
length: 15
size: -
V: TRBV7-7
DNA: TGTGCCAGCAGCCGAACCCCGGACAGGACCGGGGAGCTGTTTTTT
CDR3: CASSRTPDRTGELFF

D: -
J: TRBJ2-1
length: 16
size: -
V: TRBV18
DNA: TGTGCCAGCTCACCCGTGGTCGGGGCATCCTACAATGAGCAGTTCTTC
CDR3: CASSPVVGASYNEQFF

D: TRBD1
J: TRBJ1-1
length: 15
size: -
V: TRBV4-2
DNA: TGTGCCAGCAGCCGGGGGGACAGCAAGAACACTGAAGCTTTCTTT
CDR3: CASSRGDSKNTEAFF

D: TRBD1
J: TRBJ1-6
length: 15
size: -
V: TRBV6-1
DNA: TGTGCCAGCAGTTCCGACAGGGGAGGAGGTTCACCCCTCCACTTT
CDR3: CASSSDRGGGSPLHF

D: -
J: TRBJ2-2
length: 11
size: -
V: TRBV10-1
DNA: TGCGCCAGCAGTAACACCGGGGAGCTGTTTTTT
CDR3: CASSNTGELFF

D: -
J: TRBJ1-1
length: 13
size: -
V: TRBV7-9
DNA: TGTGCCAGCAGCTTTGGGTCTGGGAAAGACGCTTTCTTT
CDR3: CASSFGSGKDAFF

D: TRBD1
J: TRBJ2-1
length: 15
size: -
V: TRBV28
DNA: TGTGCCAGCAGTTTACAGGGGACAGGGGGCAATGAGCAGTTCTTC
CDR3: CASSLQGTGGNEQFF

D: -
J: TRBJ1-5
length: 14
size: few
V: TRBV2
DNA: TGTGCCAGCAGCTTCGACAATATCAATCAGCCCCAGCATTTT
CDR3: CASSFDNINQPQHF

D: -
J: TRBJ1-2
length: 14
size: -
V: TRBV7-2
DNA: TGTGCCAGCAGCCCCCCTGGGGGGGGCTATGGCTACACCTTC
CDR3: CASSPPGGGYGYTF

D: -
J: TRBJ2-2
length: 14
size: -
V: TRBV5-1
DNA: TGCGCCAGCAGCCTCCGGGACACCCGCCGGGAGCTGTTTTTT
CDR3: CASSLRDTRRELFF

D: -
J: TRBJ1-5
length: 12
size: -
V: TRBV19
DNA: TGTGCCAGTAGACAGAGCAATCAGCCCCAGCATTTT
CDR3: CASRQSNQPQHF

D: TRBD2
J: TRBJ2-7
length: 14
size: -
V: TRBV5-5
DNA: TGTGCCAGCAGCCTGGGCGGGAGCTCCTACGAGCAGTACTTC
CDR3: CASSLGGSSYEQYF

D: TRBD1
J: TRBJ1-2
length: 14
size: few
V: TRBV5-4
DNA: TGTGCCAGCAGCGACCGGGACAGGGCCTATGGCTACACCTTC
CDR3: CASSDRDRAYGYTF

D: -
J: TRBJ2-7
length: 15
size: -
V: TRBV4-2
DNA: TGTGCCAGCACCCAGGGGACAACGGGCTCCTACGAGCAGTACTTC
CDR3: CASTQGTTGSYEQYF

D: TRBD1
J: TRBJ2-1
length: 14
size: -
V: TRBV4-1
DNA: TGCGCCAGCAGCCCCCGGGACAGATACAATGAGCAGTTCTTC
CDR3: CASSPRDRYNEQFF

D: TRBD2
J: TRBJ2-3
length: 16
size: -
V: TRBV16
DNA: TGTGCCAGCAGCCACACTAGCGGGGGGTACACAGATACGCAGTATTTT
CDR3: CASSHTSGGYTDTQYF

D: -
J: TRBJ2-1
length: 13
size: -
V: TRBV7-2
DNA: TGTGCCAGCAGCGGGGGCCCAGCGAGGGAGCAGTTCTTC
CDR3: CASSGGPAREQFF

D: TRBD1
J: TRBJ2-1
length: 15
size: -
V: TRBV2
DNA: TGTGCCAGCAGCGTAGGACAGGGGGCTTGGAATGAGCAGTTCTTC
CDR3: CASSVGQGAWNEQFF

D: -
J: TRBJ1-1
length: 16
size: -
V: TRBV2
DNA: TGTGCCAGCAGTGTGACCCACGGGCCTCTGAACACTGAAGCTTTCTTT
CDR3: CASSVTHGPLNTEAFF

D: TRBD2
J: TRBJ2-7
length: 18
size: -
V: TRBV5-1
DNA: TGCGCCAGCAGCTTGGCGAGCGGGGGGGCCACCAGCTCCTACGAGCAGTACTTC
CDR3: CASSLASGGATSSYEQYF

D: TRBD1
J: TRBJ2-7
length: 14
size: -
V: TRBV7-2
DNA: TGTGCCAGCAGCGGACGGGACAGTCCCTACGAGCAGTACTTC
CDR3: CASSGRDSPYEQYF

D: -
J: TRBJ1-1
length: 15
size: -
V: TRBV5-1
DNA: TGCGCCACCAAGAGGATGGGGGAGTCGAACACTGAAGCTTTCTTT
CDR3: CATKRMGESNTEAFF

D: TRBD2
J: TRBJ2-5
length: 19
size: -
V: TRBV19
DNA: TGTGCCAGTAGTCCCTCACACGGGGCGCTAGCGGGGGGGAAAGAGACCCAGTACTTC
CDR3: CASSPSHGALAGGKETQYF

D: -
J: TRBJ1-2
length: 15
size: few
V: TRBV7-2
DNA: TGTGCCTCGAGCCCAGCGGGCTTCACTAACTATGGCTACACCTTC
CDR3: CASSPAGFTNYGYTF

D: -
J: TRBJ2-7
length: 17
size: -
V: TRBV28
DNA: TGTGCCAGCAGTTTGCCAGGTAGCTGGGGGCACTCCTACGAGCAGTACTTC
CDR3: CASSLPGSWGHSYEQYF

D: -
J: TRBJ1-4
length: 14
size: few
V: TRBV2
DNA: TGTGCCAGCAGTGATCAGGGGACCGGCGAAAAACTGTTTTTT
CDR3: CASSDQGTGEKLFF

D: -
J: TRBJ2-2
length: 11
size: -
V: TRBV11-2
DNA: TGTGCCAGCAGCTTATACGGGGAGCTGTTTTTT
CDR3: CASSLYGELFF

D: -
J: TRBJ2-2
length: 14
size: once
V: TRBV11-2
DNA: TGTGCCAGCAGCTCGAGAAGGAATACCGGGGAGCTGTTTTTT
CDR3: CASSSRRNTGELFF

D: TRBD1
J: TRBJ1-2
length: 14
size: few
V: TRBV5-1
DNA: TGCGCCACCTCCGAAGGGACAGGGAATCATGGCTACACCTTC
CDR3: CATSEGTGNHGYTF

D: TRBD1
J: TRBJ2-1
length: 15
size: -
V: TRBV6-4
DNA: TGTGCCAGCAGTGAAGGGCCAGGGGGCATCGATGAGCAGTTCTTC
CDR3: CASSEGPGGIDEQFF

D: -
J: TRBJ2-6
length: 16
size: -
V: TRBV27
DNA: TGTGCCAGCAGTTTATTAAATACACCTGGGGCCAACGTCCTGACTTTC
CDR3: CASSLLNTPGANVLTF

D: -
J: TRBJ2-5
length: 12
size: -
V: TRBV28
DNA: TGTGCCAGCAGTTTTGGGGGTGGGACCCAGTACTTC
CDR3: CASSFGGGTQYF

D: TRBD2
J: TRBJ2-3
length: 17
size: -
V: TRBV5-1
DNA: TGCGCCAGCAGCTTGGGTGCTAGCGGGAGAGGCACAGATACGCAGTATTTT
CDR3: CASSLGASGRGTDTQYF

D: -
J: TRBJ1-3
length: 16
size: -
V: TRBV30
DNA: TGTGCCTGGACCCGAGGCAGTGAGGGCTCTGGAAACACCATATATTTT
CDR3: CAWTRGSEGSGNTIYF

D: -
J: TRBJ2-7
length: 14
size: -
V: TRBV6-1
DNA: TGTGCCACTCGGCCGTCATTCAGTTCCCACGAGCAGTACTTC
CDR3: CATRPSFSSHEQYF

D: -
J: TRBJ1-1
length: 14
size: -
V: TRBV18
DNA: TGTGCCAGCTCAATCAAACAGGGTGGCACTGAAGCTTTCTTT
CDR3: CASSIKQGGTEAFF

D: TRBD2
J: TRBJ2-1
length: 14
size: -
V: TRBV4-2
DNA: TGTGCCAGCAGCCAACTAGCGGGGGGCGCTGAGCAGTTCTTC
CDR3: CASSQLAGGAEQFF

D: TRBD1
J: TRBJ1-5
length: 14
size: few
V: TRBV19
DNA: TGTGCCAGTAGTGAGACAGGGGGCGGTGAGCCCCAGCATTTT
CDR3: CASSETGGGEPQHF